This T cell receptor (beta chain) was sequenced for a study of beta chain features in type 1 diabetes. As for the study in general: Across all samples, some 98 million sorted cells were examined.

Study conclusions and caveats: Among patients with Type 1 diabetes, TCRB CDR3s were moderately but significantly shorter in every one of the four CD4+ subsets. Among type 1 diabetes patients, VDJ junctions had fewer insertions and more deletions.

As regards this clone: As yet, its antigen is unknown. Other DNA sequences in the same sample also yield this CDR3.

Germline CDR1 is SEHNR and CDR2 is FQNEAQ (reference sequence). V trimming: 1 base; J trimming: 6 bases; junction bases outside the gene matches: 5. CDR3 length equals 15 residues. Reverse transcription of all isolated RNA meant that expressed TCRB transcripts were sequenced. Produced via immunoSEQ multiplex PCR; TCRdb's table is partial and in-frame only. The sample includes 900,000 or so clones, roughly a sixth seen only once; the top ten take 0.023%. The sequenced sample consisted of naive CD4+ T cells from blood. V usage is TRBV7-9 and J usage is TRBJ1-5, with 8 bases lining up with TRBD1. The TCR comes from a woman between 18 and 29 years old in good health. CDR3 sequence (DNA): TGTGCCAGCAGCTTAGGGCAGGGGGCAGGTCAGCCCCAGCATTTT. Protein product: CASSLGQGAGQPQHF.